Shown below are 12 T cell receptor beta chains from a single sample sequenced in a study of CD8+ T cells in alopecia areata. RNA extraction was followed by reverse transcription into cDNA, which acted as the sequencing template. Profiled with immunoSEQ multiplex PCR; TCRdb holds only in-frame clones, not every one. In the table there are some 110,000 clones, around 58% of which are singletons. Treatment defined: oral pan-JAK inhibitor, 5-10 mg twice daily. This specimen was CD8+ T cells sorted from blood, taken at week 4, from a patient treated with tofacitinib. Source of these receptors: a human donor with alopecia areata.

CDR3 coding DNA: TGTGCCATCAGTGAGTCTACTTCAATACAAGAGACCCAGTACTTC. This encodes CAISESTSIQETQYF. The rearrangement links TRBV10-3 to TRBJ2-5, with D hard to call. There are 15 residues in the CDR3. Germline V gene sequence: CDR1 ENHRY, CDR2 SYGVKD. V was cut by 0 bases and J by 2 bases, with 10 bases left in between.

The chain recombines TRBV11-2 with TRBJ1-2; maybe TRBD1 (6 bases). V shed 11 bases and J shed 8 bases, with 18 bases lying between them. This CDR3 contains 12 residues. Germline CDR1 is SGHAT and CDR2 is FQNNGV. The CDR3 is CASQGLAPGYTF. The CDR3 DNA sequence: TGTGCCTCACAGGGATTGGCCCCCGGCTACACCTTC.

The chain employs TRBV4-1 and TRBJ2-1; maybe TRBD2 (6 bases). Trimming took off 5 bases at V and 1 base at J, with 18 bases between the two ends. The CDR3 extends over 17 amino acids. The germline gives CDR1 MGHRA, CDR2 YSYEKL. CDR3 region: CASSTHPTGGSYNEQFF. CDR3 nucleotide sequence: TGCGCCAGCAGCACGCACCCTACAGGAGGGTCCTACAATGAGCAGTTCTTC.

Notes on this clone: Other DNA sequences of this sample code for an identical CDR3. This chain joins TRBV30 and TRBJ1-3; no clear D gene. This CDR3 region has 13 residues. CDR1 and CDR2 (germline): GTSNPN, SVGIG (reference sequence). V lost 1 base and J 1 base, leaving 5 bases between the germline ends. CDR3 amino acids: CAWSGGSGNTIYF. CDR3 DNA sequence: TGTGCCTGGAGTGGTGGATCTGGAAACACCATATATTTT.

Details on this clone: The junction departs from the called germline gene at one end, perhaps through a read error. The chain employs TRBV7-9 and TRBJ1-1; D is perhaps TRBD1 (6 bases). The CDR3 spans 15 residues. From germline, CDR1 is SEHNR and CDR2 FQNEAQ (reference sequence). In nucleotides, the CDR3 is TGTGCCAGCAGCTTAGGGTGGGGGGCTAACACTGAAGCCTTCTTT. Residues: CASSLGWGANTEAFF. The full variable domain, its missing parts supplied by reference TRBV7-9 and TRBJ1-1, is DTGVSQNPRHKITKRGQNVTFRCDPISEHNRLYWYRQTLGQGPEFLTYFQNEAQLEKSRLLSDRFSAERPKGSFSTLEIQRTEQGDSAMYLCASSLGWGANTEAFFGQGTRLTVV.

In DNA, the CDR3 is TGTGCCAGCAGCCCGACGGACTCTGGGGCCAACGTCCTGACTTTC. This sequence encodes CASSPTDSGANVLTF. This chain links TRBV7-2 with TRBJ2-6, with D uncertain. The germline CDR1 and CDR2 sequences are SGHTA and FQGNSA. The V and J ends lost 5 bases and 0 bases respectively, with 8 bases between them. This CDR3 is built from 15 residues. Together with reference TRBV7-2 and TRBJ2-6, the CDR3 gives the full variable domain: GAGVSQSPSNKVTEKGKDVELRCDPISGHTALYWYRQSLGQGLEFLIYFQGNSAPDKSGLPSDRFSAERTGGSVSTLTIQRTQQEDSAVYLCASSPTDSGANVLTFGAGSRLTVL.

J is TRBJ1-2 and V is TRBV29-1; no clear D. CDR3 size: 12 residues. Germline V lookup: CDR1 SQVTM, CDR2 ANQGSEA. V lost 8 bases to trimming and J lost 5 bases, with 15 bases between them. The CDR3 DNA sequence: TGCAGCACGACCGAAGAGGGATATGGCTACACCTTC. Its protein product is CSTTEEGYGYTF.

This rearrangement joins TRBV29-1 to TRBJ1-2, with TRBD1 identical over 7 bases. This CDR3 is 15 amino acids long. The germline V gene encodes CDR1 SQVTM and CDR2 ANQGSEA. V was clipped by 1 base and J by 3 bases; unmatched bases: 8. The CDR3 protein is CSVEGQGDKYYGYTF. CDR3 nucleotide sequence: TGCAGCGTTGAAGGACAGGGAGATAAGTACTATGGCTACACCTTC.

This clone occurred a few times. J is TRBJ2-3 and V is TRBV30; D not resolved. V gave up 5 bases and J gave up 6 bases, with 6 bases separating them. CDR3 length equals 10 residues. From germline, CDR1 is GTSNPN and CDR2 SVGIG (reference sequence). Here the CDR3 reads CAWFGDTQYF. CDR3 sequence (DNA): TGTGCCTGGTTCGGGGATACGCAGTATTTT.

V is TRBV13 and J is TRBJ1-1, with TRBD1 as a possible D gene (6 bases). Trimming took off 3 bases at V and 4 bases at J, with 12 bases between the two ends. The CDR3 is 14 residues long. Germline V gives CDR1 PRHDT, CDR2 FYEKMQ (reference sequence). Here the CDR3 reads CASSFQGLSTEAFF. DNA for the CDR3: TGTGCCAGCAGCTTTCAGGGGCTGAGCACTGAAGCTTTCTTT. Full variable domain (rest looked up from reference TRBV13 and TRBJ1-1): AAGVIQSPRHLIKEKRETATLKCYPIPRHDTVYWYQQGPGQDPQFLISFYEKMQSDKGSIPDRFSAQQFSDYHSELNMSSLELGDSALYFCASSFQGLSTEAFFGQGTRLTVV.

This clone was picked up a small number of times. This chain links TRBV30 with TRBJ1-1, with TRBD1 as a possible D gene (5 bases). Trimming shortened V by 6 bases and J by 1 base, and 12 bases separated the two germline ends. CDR1 is GTSNPN and CDR2 is SVGIG in the germline V gene (reference sequence). This CDR3 spans 13 amino acids. The chain's CDR3 is CACPGTQNTEAFF. DNA for the CDR3: TGTGCCTGCCCCGGGACGCAGAACACTGAAGCTTTCTTT.

V is TRBV29-1 and J is TRBJ2-1, with 7 nucleotides matching TRBD1. Germline V CDR1 and CDR2: SQVTM, ANQGSEA. This CDR3 has 16 amino acids. V shed 0 bases and J 7 bases; nucleotides not matched to a gene: 12. CDR3 nucleotides: TGCAGCGTTGAAGATACCGCGACAGGGTTGGGAAATGAGCAGTTCTTC. This translates into CSVEDTATGLGNEQFF.